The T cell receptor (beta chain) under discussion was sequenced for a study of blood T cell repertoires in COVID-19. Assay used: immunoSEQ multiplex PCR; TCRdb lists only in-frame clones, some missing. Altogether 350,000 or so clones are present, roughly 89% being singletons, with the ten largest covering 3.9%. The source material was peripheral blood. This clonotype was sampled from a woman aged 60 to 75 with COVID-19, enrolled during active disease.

As DNA, the CDR3 is TGTGCCAGCAGCTTGGACTACTACGAGCAGTACTTC. It is translated as CASSLDYYEQYF. This rearrangement joins TRBV5-5 to TRBJ2-7; D is unclear. The CDR3 sequence is 12 residues long. Trimming pared 0 bases from V and 3 bases from J, leaving 4 bases between. Germline loops: CDR1 SGHKS, CDR2 YYEKEE (reference sequence).